This T cell receptor (beta chain) was sequenced for a study of blood T cells in healthy people across ages. Notes on the study in general: The study lacked donor CMV status, which possibly confounded expanded clonotype changes. Naive and antigen-experienced cells were not separated, limiting conclusive comparison.

It was roughly 10 milliliters of peripheral blood that were drawn from each donor. A word on this clonotype: Its antigen is still unknown.

Sample-barcoded 5' priming and a J-beta primer mix drove a second PCR of about 7 to 12 cycles. MiXCR was run by TCRdb on the 5' RACE reads, yielding one entry per CDR3 protein. This table has 650,000 to 800,000 distinct CDR3 sequences, under 55% appearing once. Sequenced material: blood. This TCR derives from a man in his sixties in good health.

CDR3 sequence reads: CASSQDPIGVRETQYF. The CDR3 nucleotides are TGTGCCAGCAGCCAAGATCCTATTGGGGTCCGAGAGACCCAGTACTTC. The rearrangement joins TRBV14 to TRBJ2-5, with D uncertain. Germline CDR1 and CDR2: SGHDN and FVKESK. V shed 0 bases and J shed 4 bases, with 15 bases lying between them. CDR3 length equals 16 residues. Full variable domain (missing parts from reference TRBV14 and TRBJ2-5): EAGVTQFPSHSVIEKGQTVTLRCDPISGHDNLYWYRRVMGKEIKFLLHFVKESKQDESGMPNNRFLAERTGGTYSTLKVQPAELEDSGVYFCASSQDPIGVRETQYFGPGTRLLVL.